This T cell receptor beta chain was captured in a study of blood T cell repertoires in COVID-19. This CDR3 is built from 20 residues. CDR1 and CDR2 (germline): LNHDA, SQIVND (reference sequence). V was pared by 3 bases and J by 3 bases, with 19 bases of the junction left unmatched. Some clones are missing from TCRdb's copy, which holds only in-frame ones; the method was immunoSEQ multiplex PCR. The repertoire holds about 160,000 clones, roughly 80% seen once, with around 2.7% in the top ten. The chain joins TRBV19 to TRBJ1-4, with 7 bases identical to TRBD1. This TCR was recovered from a man aged 65 to 79 with acute or convalescent COVID-19. Sequencing was carried out using peripheral blood. CDR3 DNA sequence: TGTGCCAGTAGTATGCCCCGCGGACAGGAGCCTCCGTTCTCTAATGAAAAACTGTTTTTT. Protein: CASSMPRGQEPPFSNEKLFF.